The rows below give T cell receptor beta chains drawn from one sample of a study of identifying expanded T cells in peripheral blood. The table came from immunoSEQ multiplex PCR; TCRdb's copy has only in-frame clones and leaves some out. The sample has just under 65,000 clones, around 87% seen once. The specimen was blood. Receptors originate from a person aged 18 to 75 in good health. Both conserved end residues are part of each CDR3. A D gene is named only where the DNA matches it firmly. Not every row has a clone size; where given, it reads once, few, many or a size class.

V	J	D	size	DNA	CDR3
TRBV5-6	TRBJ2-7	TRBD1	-	TGTGCCAGCAGCTCGACAGGGGGCTACGAGCAGTACTTC	CASSSTGGYEQYF
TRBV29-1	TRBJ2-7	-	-	TGCAGCGTTGACGGGGGCGGTTCCTACGAGCAGTACTTC	CSVDGGGSYEQYF
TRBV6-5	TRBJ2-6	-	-	TGTGCCACCCAGCTATCTGGGGCCAACGTCCTGACTTTC	CATQLSGANVLTF
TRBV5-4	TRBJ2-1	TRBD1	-	TGTGCCAGCAGCCTACCACAGGGGGCAGGTAATGAGCAGTTCTTC	CASSLPQGAGNEQFF
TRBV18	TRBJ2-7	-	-	TGTGCCAGCTCACCAAACGGAGCGGAGTACGAGCAGTACTTC	CASSPNGAEYEQYF
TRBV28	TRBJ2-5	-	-	TGTGCCAGCAGTCCCGGACAAGCTCAAGAGACCCAGTACTTC	CASSPGQAQETQYF
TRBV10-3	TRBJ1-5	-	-	TGTGCCATCAGTGAGATTCACGGAATAAATCAGCCCCAGCATTTT	CAISEIHGINQPQHF
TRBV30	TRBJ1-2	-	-	TGTGCCTGGAGTAGCGGGACACCCTATGGCTACACCTTC	CAWSSGTPYGYTF
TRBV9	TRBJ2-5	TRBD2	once	TGTGCCAGCAGCGTAGGGAGTAGCGGGGGGGCGGAGACCCAGTACTTC	CASSVGSSGGAETQYF
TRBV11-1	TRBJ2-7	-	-	TGTGCCAGCAGCTTAGGGGGCGTCCAACCCTACGAGCAGTACTTC	CASSLGGVQPYEQYF
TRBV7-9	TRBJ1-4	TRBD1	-	TGTGCCAGCAGCTTAGAGACAGGGGCGAATGAAAAACTGTTTTTT	CASSLETGANEKLFF
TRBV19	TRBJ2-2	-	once	TGTGCCAGTAGTATAGATCAAATTGCGGGGGCCTACACCGGGGAGCTGTTTTTT	CASSIDQIAGAYTGELFF